This T cell receptor (beta chain) was identified during a study of cytomegalovirus exposure and HLA in healthy donors. Findings of the study overall: A few chains linked to CMV were shown in vitro to be specific for CMV antigens. Listed as cytomegalovirus-associated were 164 TCR beta chains.

Here immunoSEQ multiplex PCR was the method, and the copy in TCRdb shows in-frame clones only, minus some. The table records 65,000 to 80,000 clones, 94% of them present only once. The donors belonged to the roughly 130-subject validation cohort, separate from the roughly 670-subject first cohort. Germline CDR1 reads SGHDT; CDR2 reads YYEEEE. There are 12 residues in the CDR3. Trimming left V 2 bases short and J 7 bases short, with 9 bases between. As concerns this clone: Its antigen remains unidentified.

The rearrangement joins TRBV5-6 to TRBJ1-1; no clear D. Sequenced material: PBMCs. The origin of this receptor is a woman younger than 35 in good health and CMV-seropositive. CDR3 sequence: CASSLLNHEAFF. CDR3 in DNA: TGTGCCAGCAGCTTACTAAACCATGAAGCTTTCTTT.